These 10 T cell receptor beta chains originate from one sample sequenced in a study of T cells in women clearing cervical HPV infection. TCRdb keeps only in-frame clones here, not all; method: immunoSEQ multiplex PCR. The sample shows around 39,000 clones, and roughly 6% sits with its ten largest clones. Sequencing was carried out using blood buffy coat. These receptors originate from a woman aged 18 to 75 with a cervical HPV16 infection that either progressed to CIN3+ or cleared (not recorded which).

Remarks on this clone: The read is 3 residues too short to cover the CDR3 end, so that end is filled in from the germline J gene. The rearrangement links TRBV7-2 to TRBJ2-3; maybe TRBD1 (6 bases). Germline CDR1 and CDR2: SGHTA and FQGNSA. This CDR3 has 15 amino acids. CDR3 residues: CASSPQGLIYQPQYF. Partial CDR3 DNA: TGTGCCAGCAGCCCACAGGGTCTGATATATCAGCCG.

With respect to this clone: The CDR3 extends 3 residues past the end of the read, so its final part is completed from the germline J gene. V usage is TRBV18 and J usage is TRBJ2-4; D is uncertain. Germline V gives CDR1 KGHSH, CDR2 LQKENI. The CDR3 is made up of 12 amino acids. The part of the CDR3 DNA that was read is TGTGCCAGCTCACCATACAACTATGGT. Protein product: CASSPYNYG. The entire CDR3 is CASSPYNYGQYF.

The DNA read from the CDR3 is TGTGCCAGTAGTATTAGGGGACAGGGGTACAATGAG. It translates to CASSIRGQGYNE. The entire CDR3 protein reads CASSIRGQGYNEQFF. V is TRBV19 and J is TRBJ2-1; 10 bases fit TRBD1. With the read ending 3 residues before the CDR3 end, the germline J gene is used to fill in that end. J was trimmed by 4 bases and V by 3 bases; bases with no gene match: 3. The CDR3 contains 15 residues. The germline V gene encodes CDR1 LNHDA and CDR2 SQIVND (reference sequence).

About this clone itself: The CDR3 end falls 3 residues outside the read, so it is completed with the germline J gene. The V call is TRBV19, the J call TRBJ2-1, with D maybe TRBD1 (5 bases). Trimming stripped 5 bases from V and 8 bases from J, with 10 bases between. The length of the CDR3 is 12 residues. The germline gives CDR1 LNHDA, CDR2 SQIVND (reference sequence). The sequenced CDR3 bases are TGTGCCAGTAGTCCAGGGATCTATGAG. This sequence encodes CASSPGIYE. In full, the CDR3 reads CASSPGIYEQFF.

Details on this clone: The CDR3 end lies 3 residues beyond the end of the read and is filled in from the germline J gene. J is TRBJ2-4 and V is TRBV7-8; 7 nucleotides line up with TRBD2. Germline CDR1 and CDR2: SGHVS and FQNEAQ. The CDR3 length is 16 residues. The V and J ends lost 5 bases and 0 bases, in that order; junction bases with no gene match: 7. CDR3 sequence reads: CASSKEGLKAKNIQYF. The part of the CDR3 DNA that was read is TGTGCCAGCAGCAAAGAGGGACTAAAAGCCAAAAACATT. Full variable domain (remainder filled in from reference TRBV7-8 and TRBJ2-4): GAGVSQSPRYKVAKRGQDVALRCDPISGHVSLFWYQQALGQGPEFLTYFQNEAQLDKSGLPSDRFFAERPEGSVSTLKIQRTQQEDSAVYLCASSKEGLKAKNIQYFGAGTRLSVL.

Regarding this clone: The read ends 3 residues early relative to the CDR3; the germline J gene fills the gap. The chain has TRBV7-9 and TRBJ2-3, with D maybe TRBD1 (5 bases). Germline V gene sequence: CDR1 SEHNR, CDR2 FQNEAQ (reference sequence). The CDR3 totals 13 residues. CDR3 region: CASSPGLRETQYF. CDR3 bases read: TGTGCCAGCAGCCCAGGGTTAAGAGAGACG.

With regard to this clone: Read coverage stops 3 residues before the CDR3 terminus; the germline J gene supplies the remainder. This chain joins TRBV10-3 and TRBJ2-7; 10 nucleotides match TRBD1. CDR1 ENHRY and CDR2 SYGVKD come from the germline V gene. There are 16 residues in the CDR3. V lost 3 bases and J lost 1; bases outside the gene matches: 6. CDR3 sequence: CAISDARTGGSYEQYF. The covered CDR3 bases are TGTGCCATCAGTGACGCTCGGACAGGGGGATCCTACGAG.

Considering frequency, this clone is medium-sized. Read data end 3 residues before the CDR3 end; the end is taken from the germline J gene. The chain has TRBV29-1 and TRBJ2-3; TRBD1 is a possible D gene (6 bases). The CDR3 is 15 residues long. From germline, CDR1 is SQVTM and CDR2 ANQGSEA. V was cut by 2 bases and J by 0 bases, with 12 bases left in between. The CDR3 sequence: CSVERTGSSTDTQYF. The DNA read from the CDR3 is TGCAGCGTTGAACGTACAGGGTCCAGCACAGATACG.

Comments on this clone: Read data end 3 residues before the CDR3 end; the end is taken from the germline J gene. This chain uses TRBV29-1 with TRBJ2-5; 9 bases map to TRBD1. Germline-derived CDR1 and CDR2 are SQVTM and ANQGSEA. V shed 6 bases, J shed 5 bases, and the junction held 10 bases outside the gene matches. The CDR3 covers 14 residues. Partial CDR3 DNA: TGCAGCGTGGGGGACAGGGCTTTAAGGGAGACC. It is translated as CSVGDRALRET. The CDR3 as a whole reads CSVGDRALRETQYF.

A word on this clone: The read ends 3 residues shy of where the CDR3 ends; the end is completed using the germline J gene. The V and J genes are TRBV29-1 and TRBJ1-2; D possibly corresponds to TRBD1 (6 bases). Per the germline V gene, CDR1 is SQVTM and CDR2 is ANQGSEA. The CDR3 spans 14 residues. The DNA read from the CDR3 is TGCAGCGTTGAGGACACAGGGACGGGCAATGAC. Protein sequence: CSVEDTGTGND. The full CDR3 sequence reads CSVEDTGTGNDYTF.